Presented here are 28 T cell receptor beta chains from one specimen sequenced in a study of T cell responses to AZD1222 COVID-19 vaccine. Profiled with immunoSEQ multiplex PCR; TCRdb holds only in-frame clones, not every one. The table records 100,000 to 150,000 clones, around 90% of them present only once. Sequencing was performed on peripheral blood, taken on day 0 of AZD1222 vaccination. These receptors originate from an adult in good health.

The genes are TRBV19 and TRBJ2-1, with 7 nucleotides matching TRBD1. V was clipped by 5 bases and J by 0 bases; unmatched bases: 4. This CDR3 comprises 15 residues. CDR1 and CDR2 (germline): LNHDA, SQIVND (reference sequence). The CDR3 region is CASSPSGGSYNEQFF. The CDR3 DNA follows: TGTGCCAGTAGTCCTTCAGGGGGCTCCTACAATGAGCAGTTCTTC.

This sequence joins TRBV19 and TRBJ1-4; D unresolved. Trimming removed 6 bases at V and 0 bases at J, with 8 bases between. This CDR3 region has 14 residues. From germline, CDR1 is LNHDA and CDR2 SQIVND (reference sequence). Here the CDR3 reads CASRDGATNEKLFF. The CDR3 DNA reads as TGTGCCAGTAGGGACGGTGCAACTAATGAAAAACTGTTTTTT.

The chain is built from TRBV6-6 and TRBJ2-2; no clear D gene. The germline CDR1 and CDR2 sequences are MNHNY and SVGAGI (reference sequence). V was shortened by 6 bases and J by 8 bases, with 10 bases between the two germline ends. This CDR3 is 12 amino acids long. This chain's CDR3 is CASRVPLGELFF. The CDR3 DNA sequence: TGTGCCAGCAGAGTACCCCTTGGGGAGCTGTTTTTT.

This chain uses TRBV5-1 with TRBJ2-3, with D uncertain. The CDR3 covers 13 residues. Trimming took 6 bases from V and 2 from J, leaving 10 bases between them. Germline V CDR1 and CDR2: SGHRS, YFSETQ. CDR3 sequence: CASNEEDTDTQYF. CDR3 bases: TGCGCCAGCAACGAGGAAGACACAGATACGCAGTATTTT.

CDR3 bases: TGTGCCAGCAGTGAAAGCCTAATCGGGGAGCTGTTTTTT. It is translated as CASSESLIGELFF. The chain is built from TRBV2 and TRBJ2-2; D gene uncertain. The CDR3 runs to 13 residues. V lost 2 bases to trimming and J lost 7 bases, with 8 bases between them. Germline lookup yields CDR1 SNHLY and CDR2 FYNNEI. The variable domain in full, completed from reference TRBV2 and TRBJ2-2, reads EPEVTQTPSHQVTQMGQEVILRCVPISNHLYFYWYRQILGQKVEFLVSFYNNEISEKSEIFDDQFSVERPDGSNFTLKIRSTKLEDSAMYFCASSESLIGELFFGEGSRLTVL.

CDR3 protein: CASSQVKLAGNNEQFF. CDR3 DNA: TGCGCCAGCAGCCAAGTGAAACTAGCGGGGAACAATGAGCAGTTCTTC. This sequence joins TRBV4-1 and TRBJ2-1, with 10 nucleotides matching TRBD2. Germline V lookup: CDR1 MGHRA, CDR2 YSYEKL. Trimming removed 1 base from V and 5 bases from J; junction bases left unmatched: 5. The length of the CDR3 is 16 residues.

The chain joins TRBV5-1 to TRBJ1-6; TRBD1 agrees at 10 bases. V was clipped by 4 bases and J by 14 bases; unmatched bases: 9. This CDR3 is 14 amino acids long. The germline V gene encodes CDR1 SGHRS and CDR2 YFSETQ. CDR3 bases: TGCGCCAGCAGCGTGGGACAGGGGCAGGGGGCCCTCCACTTT. Protein: CASSVGQGQGALHF.

The chain employs TRBV10-3 and TRBJ2-7; 7 bases align to TRBD1. Germline trimming cut 6 bases from V and 0 bases from J; bases unmatched to any gene: 8. The CDR3 runs to 15 residues. Germline V gene sequence: CDR1 ENHRY, CDR2 SYGVKD. CDR3 residues: CAISTGQRSSYEQYF. CDR3 DNA: TGTGCCATCAGCACGGGACAGCGAAGCTCCTACGAGCAGTACTTC.

V gene TRBV19 combines with J gene TRBJ1-1; D gene ambiguous. Germline V CDR1 and CDR2: LNHDA, SQIVND (reference sequence). The CDR3 runs to 15 residues. Trimming left V 2 bases short and J 3 bases short, with 13 bases between. CDR3 sequence reads: CASSIYGVGDTEAFF. CDR3 bases: TGTGCCAGTAGTATATACGGGGTTGGGGACACTGAAGCTTTCTTT.

The rearrangement links TRBV7-2 to TRBJ2-7, with 10 bases lining up with TRBD2. The CDR3 sequence is 14 residues long. Germline V gene data show CDR1 as SGHTA and CDR2 as FQGNSA. V shed 5 bases, J shed 3 bases, and the junction held 4 bases outside the gene matches. For the CDR3, the DNA is TGTGCCAGCAGCCCGACTAGCGGGTACTACGAGCAGTACTTC. The encoded protein is CASSPTSGYYEQYF.

On this clone: The sample contains more than one DNA sequence encoding this CDR3. This chain joins TRBV18 and TRBJ1-2, with unresolved D. V lost 0 bases and J lost 2, with 4 bases in between. The CDR3 consists of 13 residues. Germline CDR1 reads KGHSH; CDR2 reads LQKENI. CDR3 sequence reads: CASSPPGNYGYTF. Written as DNA, the CDR3 is TGTGCCAGCTCACCACCTGGAAACTATGGCTACACCTTC.

This chain connects TRBV4-3 to TRBJ2-1; D ambiguous. The germline V gene has CDR1 LGHNA and CDR2 YSLEER. V lost 1 base, J lost 8 bases, and 18 bases lay in between. There are 16 residues in the CDR3. CDR3 DNA: TGCGCCAGCAGCCAAGGGAAGGTTTACGGCCTCGATGAGCAGTTCTTC. It translates to CASSQGKVYGLDEQFF.

The V and J genes are TRBV28 and TRBJ1-5; no clear D. The germline V gene encodes CDR1 MDHEN and CDR2 SYDVKM. Between the trimmed V and J ends, which lost 6 bases and 0 bases, there was a span of 12 bases. The CDR3 is 15 residues long. The CDR3, as DNA: TGTGCCAGCAGGGCCCGCTTACATAGCAATCAGCCCCAGCATTTT. Protein: CASRARLHSNQPQHF.

The V gene is TRBV7-8, the J gene TRBJ2-3, with D possibly being TRBD1 or TRBD2 (5 bases each). The CDR3 has 16 amino acids. With 1 base removed from V and 4 bases from J, the gap between germline ends came to 15 bases. Germline values: CDR1 SGHVS, CDR2 FQNEAQ. The CDR3 spells CASSLDSRDVSDTQYF. The CDR3 DNA reads as TGTGCCAGCAGCTTAGACTCTCGGGACGTGTCAGATACGCAGTATTTT.

The CDR3 protein is CAIRTGQGAYEQYF. The DNA for the CDR3 is TGTGCCATCAGGACGGGACAGGGAGCCTACGAGCAGTACTTC. This chain connects TRBV10-3 to TRBJ2-7; TRBD1 aligns across 9 bases. CDR1 and CDR2 from the germline V gene are ENHRY and SYGVKD. The CDR3 length is 14 residues. The J segment lost 2 bases and the V segment lost 6 bases, leaving 5 bases of the junction unmatched.

J is TRBJ2-1 and V is TRBV11-1; perhaps TRBD1 as D (5 bases). With 0 bases removed from V and 9 bases from J, the gap between germline ends came to 9 bases. CDR3 size: 13 residues. The germline V gene has CDR1 SGHAT and CDR2 FQDESV (reference sequence). CDR3 nucleotide sequence: TGTGCCAGCAGCTTAGCGGACAAGAGTGAGCAGTTCTTC. Its translation: CASSLADKSEQFF.

This chain connects TRBV5-4 to TRBJ2-1; D not certain. Trimming cost V 0 bases and J 1 base, with 8 bases left between them. Germline V gene lookup returns CDR1 SGHNT and CDR2 YYREEE (reference sequence). The CDR3 length is 15 residues. The CDR3 DNA follows: TGTGCCAGCAGCTTGGGCCCCTCTTCCTACAATGAGCAGTTCTTC. This sequence encodes CASSLGPSSYNEQFF.

This rearrangement joins TRBV18 to TRBJ2-5; D gene ambiguous. Deletions cut 3 bases from V and 5 bases from J, with 4 bases between. The V gene's germline CDR1 is KGHSH and CDR2 LQKENI. CDR3 length: 11 amino acids. The CDR3 DNA reads as TGTGCCAGCTCACCTAGGGAGACCCAGTACTTC. Its protein product is CASSPRETQYF.

The chain links TRBV7-3 to TRBJ1-5, with D unresolved. V gave up 5 bases and J gave up 11 bases, with 19 bases separating them. Germline V gene sequence: CDR1 SGHTA, CDR2 FQGTGA. This CDR3 comprises 14 residues. The CDR3 loop reads CASSLDGALQAQHF. The CDR3, as DNA: TGTGCCAGCAGCCTCGACGGAGCTTTGCAAGCCCAGCATTTT.

The chain has TRBV5-6 and TRBJ2-7, with D unclear. Looked up from germline, CDR1 is SGHDT and CDR2 is YYEEEE. The CDR3 spans 15 residues. Deletions cut 2 bases from V and 3 bases from J, with 15 bases between. For the CDR3, the DNA is TGTGCCAGCAGCTTACAGAGATTTCCCCTCTACGAGCAGTACTTC. This gives the protein CASSLQRFPLYEQYF.

The V gene is TRBV15, the J gene TRBJ2-7; no definite D call. Germline CDR1 and CDR2: LNHNV and YYDKDF (reference sequence). The length of the CDR3 is 14 residues. Trimming left V 5 bases short and J 2 bases short, with 13 bases between. In nucleotides, the CDR3 is TGTGCCACCAGCGGTACAGAGCGTACCTACGAGCAGTACTTC. Protein product: CATSGTERTYEQYF. Full variable domain (missing parts from reference TRBV15 and TRBJ2-7): DAMVIQNPRYQVTQFGKPVTLSCSQTLNHNVMYWYQQKSSQAPKLLFHYYDKDFNNEADTPDNFQSRRPNTSFCFLDIRSPGLGDTAMYLCATSGTERTYEQYFGPGTRLTVT.

The chain couples TRBV28 to TRBJ1-4; the D gene is possibly TRBD1 (5 bases). Trimming cost V 3 bases and J 4 bases, with 18 bases left between them. This CDR3 is built from 17 residues. Per germline, CDR1 MDHEN and CDR2 SYDVKM. In nucleotides, the CDR3 is TGTGCCAGCAGTTTCCACCCCACCAGGGAAAGTAATGAAAAACTGTTTTTT. Protein sequence: CASSFHPTRESNEKLFF. The entire variable domain, with the rest obtained from reference TRBV28 and TRBJ1-4, is as follows: DVKVTQSSRYLVKRTGEKVFLECVQDMDHENMFWYRQDPGLGLRLIYFSYDVKMKEKGDIPEGYSVSREKKERFSLILESASTNQTSMYLCASSFHPTRESNEKLFFGSGTQLSVL.

The genes are TRBV19 and TRBJ1-2; possibly TRBD1 for D (5 bases). This CDR3 comprises 17 residues. The germline gives CDR1 LNHDA, CDR2 SQIVND (reference sequence). Trimming removed 8 bases from V and 5 bases from J, with 27 bases in between. CDR3 nucleotide sequence: TGTGCCAGTCCGTCACCAAAGATTATCGGGGGAGGGTATGGCTACACCTTC. Its translation: CASPSPKIIGGGYGYTF. Looking up the rest from reference TRBV19 and TRBJ1-2 gives the full variable domain: DGGITQSPKYLFRKEGQNVTLSCEQNLNHDAMYWYRQDPGQGLRLIYYSQIVNDFQKGDIAEGYSVSREKKESFPLTVTSAQKNPTAFYLCASPSPKIIGGGYGYTFGSGTRLTVV.

The gene calls are TRBV4-3 and TRBJ2-3; 8 nucleotides match TRBD2. This CDR3 has 19 residues. Trimming took 1 base from V and 4 from J; bases not matched to a gene: 16. Germline V gene lookup returns CDR1 LGHNA and CDR2 YSLEER. CDR3 coding DNA: TGCGCCAGCAGCCAAGGGACTAGCCGACCTTCCGGTAGGGCAGATACGCAGTATTTT. Translation gives CASSQGTSRPSGRADTQYF.

V gene TRBV28 combines with J gene TRBJ2-1; no clear D gene. This CDR3 is 12 amino acids long. CDR1 is MDHEN and CDR2 is SYDVKM in the germline V gene. V lost 3 bases to trimming and J lost 5 bases, with 5 bases between them. The CDR3 protein is CASSFPNNEQFF. CDR3 bases: TGTGCCAGCAGTTTCCCTAACAATGAGCAGTTCTTC.

The chain joins TRBV7-9 to TRBJ2-7; D possibly uses TRBD1 or TRBD2 (5 bases each). CDR3 size: 15 residues. CDR1 and CDR2 (germline): SEHNR, FQNEAQ (reference sequence). Trimming took off 3 bases at V and 2 bases at J, with 14 bases between the two ends. DNA of the CDR3: TGTGCCAGCAGCTTTCAATGGGACCTCCCCTACGAGCAGTACTTC. It translates to CASSFQWDLPYEQYF.

This sequence joins TRBV29-1 and TRBJ1-1; 8 bases line up with TRBD1. Germline values: CDR1 SQVTM, CDR2 ANQGSEA. The CDR3 is 13 residues long. V shed 6 bases and J 3 bases; nucleotides not matched to a gene: 6. The CDR3 nucleotides read TGCAGCGTCCGGACAGGGTCGCACACTGAAGCTTTCTTT. This encodes CSVRTGSHTEAFF.

This rearrangement joins TRBV10-2 to TRBJ1-2; D might be TRBD1 (5 bases). Trimming took off 6 bases at V and 5 bases at J, with 19 bases between the two ends. There are 15 residues in the CDR3. From germline, CDR1 is WSHSY and CDR2 SAAADI. CDR3 sequence reads: CASSEDRGPKYGYTF. The CDR3 DNA is TGCGCCAGCAGCGAAGACAGAGGACCGAAATATGGCTACACCTTC.